Listed below are T cell receptor beta chains from one sample, sequenced in a study of T cells in Graves' hyperthyroidism and ophthalmopathy. From the multiplex PCR reads, TCRdb called clonotypes with MiXCR, one entry per CDR3 protein. Of hundreds of thousands of distinct CDR3 sequences in the sample, about a sixth were seen once. Sequenced sample: blood. The receptor source for this set is a woman aged 25 to 39 with Graves' hyperthyroidism. Each CDR3 is given with its conserved first and last residue. Each record gives: D gene, clone size, J gene, V gene, CDR3 protein, CDR3 DNA. The D gene is left open where the match is weak. Rows may omit the clone size; those that give it use once, few, many or a size class.

NA few TRBJ2-2 TRBV7-2 CASSFSKDTGELFF TGTGCCAGCAGCTTCAGCAAAGACACCGGGGAGCTGTTTTTT
NA many TRBJ2-1 TRBV2 CASQTDGNEQFF TGTGCCAGCCAGACGGACGGGAATGAGCAGTTCTTC
NA many TRBJ1-1 TRBV27 CASSSAEGLNTEAFF TGTGCCAGCAGTTCCGCCGAGGGGTTGAACACTGAAGCTTTCTTT
TRBD2 many TRBJ2-1 TRBV3-1 CASSQGIAGENEQFF TGTGCCAGCAGCCAAGGAATAGCGGGAGAAAATGAGCAGTTCTTC
NA many TRBJ1-1 TRBV5-8 CASSGEMNTEAFF TGTGCCAGCAGCGGGGAAATGAACACTGAAGCTTTCTTT
NA few TRBJ2-7 TRBV6-5 CASSYGGSPFVDEQYF TGTGCCAGCAGTTATGGTGGTTCTCCCTTTGTGGACGAGCAGTACTTC
TRBD2 many TRBJ2-1 TRBV28 CASGEREWYYEQFF TGTGCCAGCGGGGAGCGGGAGTGGTACTATGAGCAGTTCTTC
NA NA TRBJ2-3 TRBV30 CAWSGSTRGSTDTQYF TGTGCCTGGAGTGGATCTACCAGGGGAAGCACAGATACGCAGTATTTT
NA many TRBJ2-7 TRBV5-1 CASSQPGGSTYEQYF TGCGCCAGCAGCCAACCAGGAGGGTCGACCTACGAGCAGTACTTC
TRBD1 NA TRBJ2-7 TRBV19 CASSSGTGGNYEQYF TGTGCCAGTAGTTCCGGGACAGGGGGGAACTACGAGCAGTACTTC
NA NA TRBJ2-7 TRBV4-2 CASSQKGLLHYEQYF TGTGCCAGCAGCCAAAAGGGACTTCTCCACTACGAGCAGTACTTC
NA few TRBJ2-4 TRBV7-3 CASSSVGGAGKNIQYF TGTGCCAGCAGCTCCGTAGGGGGGGCTGGCAAAAACATTCAGTACTTC
NA NA TRBJ2-7 TRBV7-9 CASSFGPRYEQYF TGTGCCAGCAGCTTTGGACCTCGCTACGAGCAGTACTTC
NA many TRBJ1-1 TRBV20-1 CSAKVSRGNTEAFF TGCAGTGCTAAGGTCTCCAGGGGGAACACTGAAGCTTTCTTT
NA many TRBJ1-5 TRBV28 CASTADGAYSNQPQHF TGTGCCAGCACGGCAGACGGCGCTTATAGCAATCAGCCCCAGCATTTT
TRBD2 few TRBJ2-7 TRBV9 CASSVSSSGSYEQYF TGTGCCAGCAGCGTATCGTCGAGCGGGAGCTACGAGCAGTACTTC
NA many TRBJ2-7 TRBV6-1 CASSPNTDVQTYEQYF TGTGCCAGCAGCCCCAATACCGACGTGCAGACCTACGAGCAGTACTTC
NA few TRBJ2-1 TRBV27 CASSYGRVDNEQFF TGTGCCAGCAGTTACGGCAGGGTTGACAATGAGCAGTTCTTC
TRBD2 many TRBJ2-1 TRBV27 CASSFTLGGGPYNEQFF TGTGCCAGCAGTTTTACCCTCGGGGGGGGACCTTACAATGAGCAGTTCTTC
TRBD2 NA TRBJ2-3 TRBV28 CASSGLAGAEGTQYF TGTGCCAGCAGTGGACTAGCGGGAGCGGAAGGTACGCAGTATTTT
NA NA TRBJ2-5 TRBV24-1 CATSDRTSRQTQYF TGTGCCACCAGTGACCGAACTAGCAGACAGACCCAGTACTTC
TRBD1 many TRBJ1-5 TRBV10-3 CAIRGTDSNQPQHF TGTGCCATTCGAGGGACAGATAGCAATCAGCCCCAGCATTTT
TRBD2 many TRBJ2-2 TRBV11-1 CASSLLAGGTGELFF TGTGCCAGCAGCCTCCTAGCGGGAGGCACCGGGGAGCTGTTTTTT
NA few TRBJ1-2 TRBV14 CASSQDLDNYGYTF TGTGCCAGCAGCCAAGATCTGGACAACTATGGCTACACCTTC
NA few TRBJ2-3 TRBV11-3 CASSLSVADTDTQYF TGTGCCAGCAGCTTATCGGTGGCGGACACAGATACGCAGTATTTT
TRBD2 few TRBJ2-1 TRBV20-1 CAGGSYNEQFF TGCGCGGGGGGATCCTACAATGAGCAGTTCTTC
NA many TRBJ2-2 TRBV28 CASSETGTTNTGELFF TGTGCCAGCAGTGAAACCGGGACCACGAACACCGGGGAGCTGTTTTTT
TRBD2 many TRBJ2-1 TRBV20-1 CSASGRSYNEQFF TGCAGTGCTAGCGGGAGGTCCTACAATGAGCAGTTCTTC
TRBD1 few TRBJ2-3 TRBV20-1 CSARPTGGAAVAQYF TGCAGTGCTAGGCCTACAGGGGGCGCCGCCGTCGCGCAGTATTTT
TRBD1 NA TRBJ2-7 TRBV27 CASSLVPGTGFSYEQYF TGTGCCAGCAGTTTAGTGCCCGGGACAGGGTTCTCCTACGAGCAGTACTTC
TRBD2 many TRBJ2-3 TRBV13 CASSLLSGRTDTQYF TGTGCCAGCAGCTTGCTTAGCGGGCGCACAGATACGCAGTATTTT
NA many TRBJ2-3 TRBV7-9 CASSLGGVTDTQYF TGTGCCAGCAGCTTAGGTGGGGTTACAGATACGCAGTATTTT
NA few TRBJ2-2 TRBV2 CASSVFRGINTGELFF TGTGCCAGCAGTGTTTTCAGGGGAATAAACACCGGGGAGCTGTTTTTT
NA NA TRBJ2-3 TRBV4-3 CASSQEGLTSTDTQYF TGCGCCAGCAGCCAAGAAGGGCTTACTAGCACAGATACGCAGTATTTT
NA NA TRBJ2-1 TRBV20-1 CSARGAGGPWNEQFF TGCAGTGCTAGAGGGGCTGGCGGCCCGTGGAATGAGCAGTTCTTC
NA NA TRBJ2-1 TRBV5-6 CASSLRVSGSNEQFF TGTGCCAGCAGCTTAAGGGTGTCGGGGTCGAATGAGCAGTTCTTC
TRBD1 few TRBJ2-1 TRBV27 CASSDRGRIYNEQFF TGTGCCAGCAGCGACAGGGGGCGAATCTACAATGAGCAGTTCTTC